The clone carrying this T cell receptor beta chain was counted a single time. Its antigen is currently unknown. The V segment lost 4 bases and the J segment 5 bases; nucleotides outside the gene matches: 3. The CDR3 extends over 15 amino acids. Per germline, CDR1 SGDLS and CDR2 YYNGEE. These data belong to a study of cytomegalovirus exposure and HLA in healthy donors. For the study at large: Later analysis reported that the roughly 120 validation repertoires shared the platform of the roughly 680 first-cohort repertoires.

Study-level points and caveats: According to a subsequent analysis, TCR clusters from the first cohort were inclined to appear together in the 120 or so validation repertoires. The study flagged about 160 TCR beta chains as cytomegalovirus-associated.

Sequencing was performed with immunoSEQ multiplex PCR; in TCRdb, only in-frame clones are kept and a portion is missing. Of about 360,000 clones listed, more than 80% are singletons. The donors were part of the validation cohort, which consisted of about 130 subjects and was separate from the first cohort of around 620 subjects. This TCR derives from a young woman in good health and CMV-seronegative. The source material was PBMCs. The rearrangement uses TRBV9 and TRBJ2-1; TRBD2 aligns across 13 bases. CDR3 in amino acids: CASSLTSGGDNEQFF. The CDR3 DNA sequence: TGTGCCAGCAGCCTAACTAGCGGGGGGGACAATGAGCAGTTCTTC.